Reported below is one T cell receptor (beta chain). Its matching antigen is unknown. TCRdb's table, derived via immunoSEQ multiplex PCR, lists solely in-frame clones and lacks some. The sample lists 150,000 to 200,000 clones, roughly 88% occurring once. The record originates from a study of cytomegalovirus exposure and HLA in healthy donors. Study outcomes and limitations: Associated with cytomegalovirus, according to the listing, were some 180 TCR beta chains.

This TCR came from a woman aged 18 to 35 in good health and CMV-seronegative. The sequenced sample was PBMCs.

The CDR3 DNA follows: TGCGCCACCAACTCGGACAGAAACACCGGGGAGCTGTTTTTT. This encodes CATNSDRNTGELFF. V gene TRBV10-2 combines with J gene TRBJ2-2, with D perhaps matching TRBD1 (6 bases). Trimming removed 10 bases from V and 2 bases from J, with 14 bases in between. The CDR3 covers 14 residues. CDR1 and CDR2 (germline): WSHSY, SAAADI.